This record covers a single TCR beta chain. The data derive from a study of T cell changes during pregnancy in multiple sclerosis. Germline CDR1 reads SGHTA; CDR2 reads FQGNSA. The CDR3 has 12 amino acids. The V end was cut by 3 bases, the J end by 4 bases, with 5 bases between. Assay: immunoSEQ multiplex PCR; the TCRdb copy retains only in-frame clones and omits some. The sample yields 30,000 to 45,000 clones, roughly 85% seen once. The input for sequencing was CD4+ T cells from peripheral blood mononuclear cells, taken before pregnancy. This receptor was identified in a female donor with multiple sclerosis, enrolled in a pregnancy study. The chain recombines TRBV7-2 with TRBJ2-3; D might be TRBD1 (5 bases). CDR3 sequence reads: CASSFRADTQYF. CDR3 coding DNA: TGTGCCAGCAGCTTCAGGGCAGATACGCAGTATTTT.